A single TCR beta chain is shown here with its context. This record belongs to a study of shared clonotypes between healthy human individuals. Study information: Per donor, CD8 memory used one plate, CD8 naive used two, CD4 memory used three and CD4 naive used three.

Assay used: immunoSEQ multiplex PCR; TCRdb lists only in-frame clones, some missing. The table includes around 1 million clones, over 75% detected once. The CDR3 covers 14 residues. Germline values: CDR1 LNHNV, CDR2 YYDKDF (reference sequence). With 5 bases clipped from V and 4 bases from J, the junction kept 5 bases outside the gene matches. What was sequenced was memory CD4+ T cells sorted from blood. As to subset: CD45RA-negative fraction. This clonotype was sampled from a man younger than 35 in good health. This chain joins TRBV15 and TRBJ2-3, with 8 bases aligning to TRBD1. CDR3 loop: CATSAGTGADTQYF. CDR3 DNA: TGTGCCACCAGCGCAGGGACAGGAGCAGATACGCAGTATTTT.